This is a list of T cell receptor beta chains from one sample in a study of T cell responses to AZD1222 COVID-19 vaccine. This table comes from immunoSEQ multiplex PCR, and its TCRdb copy is limited to in-frame clones, with some not included. Of about 140,000 clones detected, about 89% appear once; the ten largest clones hold around 5%. The sample was peripheral blood, taken on day 0 of AZD1222 vaccination. These receptors originate from an adult in good health. Both conserved end residues are part of each CDR3. D genes are given only for firm matches. The size of a clone is reported for some rows only, either as once, few or many, or as a class for expanded clones.

v_call: TRBV5-6
d_call: NA
j_call: TRBJ2-5
clone_size: NA
cdr3_nt: TGTGCCAGCAGCTTGGTCGGGGCAACAGAGACCCAGTACTTC
cdr3_aa: CASSLVGATETQYF

v_call: TRBV2
d_call: NA
j_call: TRBJ1-2
clone_size: NA
cdr3_nt: TGTGCCAGCAAGGGGCGTTCCGCTAACTATGGCTACACCTTC
cdr3_aa: CASKGRSANYGYTF

v_call: TRBV3-1/TRBV3-2
d_call: TRBD2
j_call: TRBJ2-3
clone_size: once
cdr3_nt: TGTGCCAGCAGCCCGTGGGAGGGAGTTAGCACAGATACGCAGTATTTT
cdr3_aa: CASSPWEGVSTDTQYF

v_call: TRBV29-1
d_call: NA
j_call: TRBJ1-2
clone_size: NA
cdr3_nt: TGCAGCGTTAAATCCGGACAGATCTATGGCTACACCTTC
cdr3_aa: CSVKSGQIYGYTF

v_call: TRBV7-3
d_call: TRBD1
j_call: TRBJ1-1
clone_size: NA
cdr3_nt: TGTGCCAGCAGCTTAGGGACAGCAGGCCTGAACACTGAAGCTTTCTTT
cdr3_aa: CASSLGTAGLNTEAFF

v_call: TRBV6-2/TRBV6-3
d_call: TRBD2
j_call: TRBJ2-6
clone_size: NA
cdr3_nt: TGTGCCAGCAGTCCCGGACTAGCGGTCTCTGGGGCCAACGTCCTGACTTTC
cdr3_aa: CASSPGLAVSGANVLTF

v_call: TRBV7-9
d_call: TRBD1
j_call: TRBJ1-2
clone_size: NA
cdr3_nt: TGTGCCAGCAGCTTAGGACAGGGTTGGGGCTACACCTTC
cdr3_aa: CASSLGQGWGYTF

v_call: TRBV7-3
d_call: TRBD2
j_call: TRBJ2-5
clone_size: NA
cdr3_nt: TGTGCCAGCAGCCAGGGGGGACTAGCGGGAGCCATCCAAGAGACCCAGTACTTC
cdr3_aa: CASSQGGLAGAIQETQYF

v_call: TRBV5-1
d_call: NA
j_call: TRBJ1-1
clone_size: few
cdr3_nt: TGCGCCAGCAGCCGGGACGGACGGACGAACACTGAAGCTTTCTTT
cdr3_aa: CASSRDGRTNTEAFF

v_call: TRBV5-5
d_call: NA
j_call: TRBJ1-6
clone_size: NA
cdr3_nt: TGTGCCAGCAGCTTGGAGTGGCTGAATTCACCCCTCCACTTT
cdr3_aa: CASSLEWLNSPLHF

v_call: TRBV7-8
d_call: TRBD2
j_call: TRBJ2-2
clone_size: NA
cdr3_nt: TGTGCCAGCAGAGGGGACGGGGGGGTTTGGAACACCGGGGAGCTGTTTTTT
cdr3_aa: CASRGDGGVWNTGELFF

v_call: TRBV19
d_call: NA
j_call: TRBJ1-1
clone_size: NA
cdr3_nt: TGTGCCAGTAGTTTCGGGTCGAGTGGGACTGAAGCTTTCTTT
cdr3_aa: CASSFGSSGTEAFF

v_call: TRBV2
d_call: NA
j_call: TRBJ1-5
clone_size: NA
cdr3_nt: TGTGCCAGCGCTAAAAACGGTGGGGATCAGCCCCAGCATTTT
cdr3_aa: CASAKNGGDQPQHF

v_call: TRBV7-2
d_call: TRBD1
j_call: TRBJ1-2
clone_size: NA
cdr3_nt: TGTGCCAGCACTCCCGGGACAGGGGGATTTTCGGGCTATGGCTACACCTTC
cdr3_aa: CASTPGTGGFSGYGYTF

v_call: TRBV6-5
d_call: TRBD1
j_call: TRBJ2-3
clone_size: once
cdr3_nt: TGTGCCAGCAGAGGACAGGGCTCAGATACGCAGTATTTT
cdr3_aa: CASRGQGSDTQYF

v_call: TRBV5-1
d_call: TRBD1
j_call: TRBJ1-1
clone_size: NA
cdr3_nt: TGCGCCAGCAGCTTGAACCCAGGGGGCCTTACTGAAGCTTTCTTT
cdr3_aa: CASSLNPGGLTEAFF

v_call: TRBV18
d_call: TRBD1
j_call: TRBJ1-1
clone_size: few
cdr3_nt: TGTGCCAGCTCCCGGACAGGGGGCGGCTTGAACACTGAAGCTTTCTTT
cdr3_aa: CASSRTGGGLNTEAFF

v_call: TRBV28
d_call: NA
j_call: TRBJ1-2
clone_size: NA
cdr3_nt: TGTGCCACTCCCCCCCCTGCTATGGATGGCTACACCTTC
cdr3_aa: CATPPPAMDGYTF